This TCR beta chain emerged from a study of blood T cells in healthy people across ages. Overall study results and limits: A greater number of naive CD4+ cells and higher diversity distinguished long-lived donors from aged donors.

This clonotype has more than one count but fewer than ten. Its antigen is currently unknown. Per sample, at least 5 micrograms of total RNA were extracted. Alongside a J-beta primer mix, a sample-barcoded 5' primer served in a second PCR lasting about 7 to 11 cycles. Carrying 12 random nucleotides, a template-switch adaptor labeled each individual cDNA molecule. No fewer than 2.5 million CDR3-containing paired-end reads came from each sample. One entry per CDR3 protein, called by TCRdb with MiXCR from the 5' RACE reads. The sample yields 550,000 to 650,000 distinct CDR3 sequences, about 28% seen once. V dropped 5 bases and J dropped 4 bases, with 6 bases sitting between them. This CDR3 region has 12 residues. Germline values: CDR1 MNHEY, CDR2 SVGAGI.

The material sequenced was blood. This sequence joins TRBV6-5 and TRBJ2-1; no definite D call. The source is a woman aged 80 or older in good health. The CDR3 spells CASSEDYNEQFF. The CDR3 DNA reads TGTGCCAGCAGTGAGGATTACAATGAGCAGTTCTTC.